This TCR beta chain was recovered during a study of shared clonotypes between healthy human individuals. Study results and caveats: The study drew on few donors, limiting represented genetic and exposure-history diversity.

Clones were read by immunoSEQ multiplex PCR, and TCRdb kept only the in-frame ones, dropping some. The data show over a million clones, with around 98.5% seen just once and around 0.38% held by the top ten. V gave up 5 bases and J gave up 2 bases, with 9 bases separating them. CDR1 and CDR2 from the germline V gene are SGHAT and FQNNGV. There are 14 residues in the CDR3. With regard to this clone: Its cognate antigen is unknown.

CD4+ cells underwent separation, giving CD45RA+ naive and CD45RA-negative memory subsets. The TCR sequence derives from a man aged 25-45 years in good health. V is TRBV11-2 and J is TRBJ2-2; no clear D. The sample comprised naive CD4+ T cells sorted from blood. Subset given: CD45RA+ positively selected. The CDR3 loop is CASSRLYNTGELFF. CDR3 nucleotides: TGTGCCAGCAGCAGGCTATACAACACCGGGGAGCTGTTTTTT.